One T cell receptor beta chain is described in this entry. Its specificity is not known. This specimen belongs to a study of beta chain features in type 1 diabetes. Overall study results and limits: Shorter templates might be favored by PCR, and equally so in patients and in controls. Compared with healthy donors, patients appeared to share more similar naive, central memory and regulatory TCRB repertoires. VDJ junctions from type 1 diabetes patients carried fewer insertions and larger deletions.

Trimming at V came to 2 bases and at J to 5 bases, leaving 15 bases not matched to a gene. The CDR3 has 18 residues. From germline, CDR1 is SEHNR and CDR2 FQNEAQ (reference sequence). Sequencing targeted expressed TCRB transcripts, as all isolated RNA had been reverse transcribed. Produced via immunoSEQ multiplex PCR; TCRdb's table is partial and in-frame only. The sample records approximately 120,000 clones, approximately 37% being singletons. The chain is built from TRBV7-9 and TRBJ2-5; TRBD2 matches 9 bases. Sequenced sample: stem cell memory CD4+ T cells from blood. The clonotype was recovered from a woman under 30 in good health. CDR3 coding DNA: TGTGCCAGCAGCTTACGAGCGGGGAGACTAGCGGAGACGGAGACCCAGTACTTC. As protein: CASSLRAGRLAETETQYF.